This TCR beta chain appears in the sequencing data of a study of naive and memory T cell subsets listed by TCRdb under 2017. About the full investigation: Sorted naive and memory T cell subsets from peripheral blood were analyzed in the study using a UMI-based, open-source pipeline for TCR alpha and beta sequencing. IgG serology results and the functional CMV T cell responses were in complete agreement. RNA was DNase-treated and reverse transcribed with TCR constant-region primers, mostly using SuperScript III. Broader findings and caveats from the paper: TCR abundance followed a power law with an exponent that was different for naive and memory subsets but consistent across the three individuals. Following error correction, more than 90% of naive TCR sequences occurred only once, which made naive abundance distributions much steeper than those of memory subsets. In both CD4 and CD8 cells, going from naive through CM, EM and EMRA, the Gini index went up while Shannon and inverse Simpson diversity went down. A few larger clonotypes were present in naive repertoires, particularly the CD8 repertoires, and these clonotypes were possibly memory cells re-expressing CD45RA. No ground truth was available to validate the repertoire findings for the naive and memory subsets. Single alpha or beta chain sequences, rather than paired alpha/beta receptors, were used to define clonotypes. RNA-based TCR counts may be affected by expression changes linked to T cell activation and differentiation.

The library was generated by UMI-ligation and nested PCR. To cover both TRBC1 and TRBC2, the beta constant-region primer consisted of an equimolar mix of two oligonucleotides. The ligated cDNA went through four rounds of PCR with nested alpha and beta constant-region primers together with the SP2 primer. A single-stranded oligonucleotide bearing the SP2 primer plus a 12-nucleotide UMI was ligated onto the 3' end of the cDNA by T4 RNA ligase 1. Incubation of the ligation reaction lasted roughly 20-25 hours at 16 degrees C. PCR2 was usually performed as a SYBR Green qPCR and halted at a preset threshold so that over-amplification would not occur. Every purification after the first one was done using Agencourt AMPure XP magnetic beads. Libraries were quantified by Qubit and checked on a TapeStation, where a main peak was expected near 650 bp. The pooled libraries were sequenced on an Illumina MiSeq using v2 2x251 paired-end kits, which usually yielded roughly 0.95-2.1 million reads per sample. Each sample was pooled at 4 nM, and about 4.5-7.5% PhiX was included to help cluster recognition. The paper's processing steps were these. FASTQ reads processed by Demultiplexor were assigned V and J genes by Decombinator through tag matching that tolerated a single base-pair mismatch. Collapsinator used UMIs to correct both sequencing errors and frequency errors arising from PCR heterogeneity. CDR3Translator translated TCRs and extracted CDR3s from the conserved cysteine to the FGXG phenylalanine, flagging non-productive sequences. Gini, Shannon entropy and inverse Simpson indices were calculated on repertoires that had been subsampled to equal numbers of UMI-defined TCRs. Within the linear range, a power law was fitted to clonotype abundance distributions using maximum likelihood. On one naive CD8 sample, the pipeline and MIGEC gave similar UMI counts, unique TCR numbers and clonal distributions. In one analysis, naive TCRs that were also found in any memory subset of the same donor were excluded from the naive repertoire. Repertoires were searched for around 7,000 CMV-associated CDR3 sequences compiled from VDJdb and a published dataset. Using fastp trimming at Q25 and MiXCR clonotype assembly, TCRdb reanalyzed the public sequencing data and kept in-frame beta chains. Duplicate CDR3 protein sequences are folded into a single record with the most common DNA and genes. TCRdb's processing, not the authors', yielded these V and J calls. Within this sample are tens of thousands of distinct CDR3 sequences, with about 8.2% of them counted one time only. The ten largest clones represent approximately 1.1% of the sample.

This clonotype showed up just a few times. No cognate antigen has been identified for it. Within one base of it there is no much larger clone, and no base qualities were kept. Separate amplification of TCR alpha and beta chain libraries was performed from the second PCR step onward. Donor CMV status was determined by IFNgamma production from CD4+ T cells after overnight stimulation of fresh PBMCs with CMV viral lysate. CD4 T cells were positively selected with Miltenyi beads, followed by positive selection of CD8 T cells from the CD4-negative fraction. Cells were stained for CD3, CD4, CD8, CD45RA, CD27 and a live/dead dye and were sorted on a BD Aria II into four subsets based on CD45RA and CD27. A few healthy volunteers provided blood, and each donor's sample was split into CD4 and CD8 T cells and then further divided into four differentiation subsets. Around 120 ml of peripheral blood was collected from each donor, and PBMC were isolated from the blood using Ficoll-Paque PLUS density-gradient centrifugation. Sorted cells were lysed in RLT buffer, and RNA was extracted with a Qiagen RNeasy kit and stored at -80°C.

From its cysteine to its phenylalanine, the CDR3 spans 12 amino acids. The DNA shown is the 36-base CDR3, in frame from base 1. CDR1 MNHEY and CDR2 SVGEGT were looked up in the germline V gene. Trimming removed 6 bases from V and 5 bases from J; the gene matches leave 4 bases unexplained. The sequence was collected from a human donor in good health. The sample consisted of naive CD8+ T cells from blood. The cell subset or site label, read with the paper, signifies: naive T cells, CD45RA high CD27+. This chain is built from TRBV6-2 or TRBV6-3 and TRBJ2-7, with TRBD1 identical over 7 junction bases. The CDR3 sequence is CASSPGTDEQYF. Read as DNA, the sequence is TGTGCCAGCAGCCCCGGGACAGACGAGCAGTACTTC.